This passage covers 10 T cell receptor beta chains from one sample sequenced in a study of blood T cell repertoires in COVID-19. Using immunoSEQ multiplex PCR, the repertoire was profiled, and TCRdb retains in-frame clones only, with some absent. This sample has around 200,000 clones, with less than 85% found just once. The material sequenced was PBMCs or T cells enriched from blood (not recorded which). The receptors shown here come from a man aged 35-49 years who had recovered from COVID-19.

The rearrangement joins TRBV2 to TRBJ1-2; 10 bases line up with TRBD1. CDR1 and CDR2 (germline): SNHLY, FYNNEI. The junction had 8 bases not matched to a gene; V was cut back by 6 bases and J by 1 base. The CDR3 contains 16 residues. Written as DNA, the CDR3 is TGTGCCAGCAGCGAGCTGGACAGGGGGAATAACTATGGCTACACCTTC. Its protein product is CASSELDRGNNYGYTF.

The chain is built from TRBV5-1 and TRBJ2-7; the match to TRBD1 covers 7 bases. CDR3 length equals 14 residues. The trim removed 8 bases at V and 3 bases at J, leaving 11 bases unmatched. The germline gives CDR1 SGHRS, CDR2 YFSETQ. The DNA of the CDR3 is TGCGCCAGTAATCCCGGGACAGAAGTCTACGAGCAGTACTTC. Amino acids: CASNPGTEVYEQYF.

About this clone: The identical CDR3 is also encoded by other nucleotide sequences in the sample. The genes are TRBV6-5 and TRBJ1-2; the D gene is possibly TRBD1 (5 bases). Trimming took 9 bases from V and 4 from J, leaving 15 bases between them. Germline CDR1 and CDR2: MNHEY and SVGAGI. The CDR3 runs 13 residues. The CDR3 DNA sequence: TGTGCCAGTCGTTCAGGGCAGGGCTATGGCTACACCTTC. The encoded protein is CASRSGQGYGYTF.

V is TRBV11-2 and J is TRBJ2-5; TRBD1 is a possible D gene (5 bases). The CDR3 contains 15 residues. Trimming stripped 0 bases from V and 0 bases from J, with 8 bases between. Per germline, CDR1 SGHAT and CDR2 FQNNGV. The DNA of the CDR3 is TGTGCCAGCAGCTTAGATCTGGGGCACCAAGAGACCCAGTACTTC. Translated: CASSLDLGHQETQYF.

The chain employs TRBV30 and TRBJ2-2, with D unresolved. Germline V gene lookup returns CDR1 GTSNPN and CDR2 SVGIG (reference sequence). Trimming stripped 3 bases from V and 1 base from J, with 6 bases between. This CDR3 spans 13 amino acids. CDR3 amino acids: CAWRAGNTGELFF. CDR3 coding DNA: TGTGCCTGGAGGGCAGGGAACACCGGGGAGCTGTTTTTT. Looking up the rest from reference TRBV30 and TRBJ2-2 gives the full variable domain: SQTIHQWPATLVQPVGSPLSLECTVEGTSNPNLYWYRQAAGRGLQLLFYSVGIGQISSEVPQNLSASRPQDRQFILSSKKLLLSDSGFYLCAWRAGNTGELFFGEGSRLTVL.

The chain carries TRBV15 and TRBJ1-1, with D maybe TRBD1 (5 bases). There are 12 residues in the CDR3. CDR1 is LNHNV and CDR2 is YYDKDF in the germline V gene (reference sequence). V lost 3 bases and J lost 9, with 11 bases in between. The CDR3 coding sequence is TGTGCCACCAGCAGGGACACAGGTAAAGCTTTCTTT. Translated: CATSRDTGKAFF.

The chain carries TRBV11-2 and TRBJ1-2; D is uncertain. The CDR3 spans 14 residues. Per germline, CDR1 SGHAT and CDR2 FQNNGV. Trimming stripped 3 bases from V and 6 bases from J, with 14 bases between. The CDR3 sequence: CASSFSLAMDGYTF. The CDR3 DNA follows: TGTGCCAGCAGCTTTAGTCTCGCGATGGATGGCTACACCTTC.

In this sample, this clone turned up once. The J gene is TRBJ2-7, the V gene TRBV3-1 (or the pseudogene TRBV3-2), with D perhaps matching TRBD1 (5 bases). In germline, CDR1 is LGHDT, CDR2 YNNKEL (reference sequence). V lost 4 bases and J lost 2, with 12 bases in between. CDR3 length: 14 residues. For the CDR3, the DNA is TGTGCCAGCAGCCGGAACCAGGGCGCCTACGAGCAGTACTTC. It codes for CASSRNQGAYEQYF.

The CDR3 coding sequence is TGTGCCAGCAGCTCAGGGTCCTCTAACACCGGGGAGCTGTTTTTT. The encoded protein is CASSSGSSNTGELFF. The V gene is TRBV28, the J gene TRBJ2-2; D perhaps matches TRBD1 (5 bases). Trimming took off 6 bases at V and 2 bases at J, with 13 bases between the two ends. The CDR3 covers 15 residues. The V gene's germline CDR1 is MDHEN and CDR2 SYDVKM.

The J gene is TRBJ2-1, the V gene TRBV5-1; 9 nucleotides line up with TRBD2. The CDR3 extends over 17 amino acids. Losses at the gene ends were 0 bases for V and 6 bases for J; bases not matched to a gene: 10. In germline, CDR1 is SGHRS, CDR2 YFSETQ. CDR3 in amino acids: CASSLGWASGISNEQFF. In DNA form, the CDR3 reads TGCGCCAGCAGCTTGGGATGGGCTAGCGGGATCTCCAATGAGCAGTTCTTC.